This T cell receptor beta chain was profiled in a study of regulatory T cells in long-lasting Graves disease. Points from the study as a whole: Tissue studied was limited to peripheral blood, excluding thyroid tissue.

V trimming: 3 bases; J trimming: 4 bases; junction bases outside the gene matches: 7. The CDR3 contains 16 residues. Germline V gene lookup returns CDR1 SGHRS and CDR2 YFSETQ. The sample's time point: newly diagnosed GD, antithyroid drugs for less than 3 months. PBMC RNA was the source of the TCR library. With regard to this clonotype: No antigen is known for it.

In building TCR beta libraries, iRepertoire HTBI primers were used together with Arm-PCR of CDR3 regions. One entry per CDR3 protein results from TCRdb running MiXCR on the multiplex PCR reads. This sample has about 560,000 distinct CDR3 sequences, with approximately 16% found just once. This sample also belongs to another study, concerning T cells in Graves' hyperthyroidism and ophthalmopathy. That report adds: Most clonotypes that expanded in the thyroid above 0.001 also showed up in blood.

V and J are TRBV5-1 and TRBJ1-6; 7 bases line up with TRBD1. This specimen was peripheral blood mononuclear cells (PBMCs), taken at new diagnosis, from a patient treated with antithyroid drugs. The sequence came from a man between 18 and 35 years old with Graves disease. The CDR3 DNA is TGCGCCAGCAGCTCGGAGGGGGCGAAGTATAATTCACCCCTCCACTTT. Translation: CASSSEGAKYNSPLHF.